This is a list of T cell receptor beta chains from one sample in a study of response to subunit inactivated influenza vaccine. TCRdb called the RT-PCR reads again in MiXCR, with one record for every CDR3 protein. The repertoire holds 700,000 to 800,000 distinct CDR3 sequences, approximately 17% seen once, with about a tenth in the top ten. This specimen was PBMCs from blood, taken 4 to 6 days after vaccination. Receptors originate from a man aged 50-60 years who received an inactivated influenza vaccine. The CDR3 runs from the conserved cysteine through the conserved F or W. D genes are given only for firm matches. Rows give clone size only sometimes, using once, few, many, or a class for an expanded clone.

v_gene	d_gene	j_gene	abundance	CDR3aa	CDR3nt
TRBV7-2	.	TRBJ2-6	.	CASSIQVSGANLLTF	TGTGCCAGCAGCATACAGGTCTCTGGGGCCAACCTCCTGACTTTC
TRBV20-1	TRBD2	TRBJ2-1	few	CSASGTSGPPYQFF	TGCAGTGCTAGTGGGACTAGCGGGCCCCCTTATCAGTTCTTC
TRBV7-9	.	TRBJ1-1	few	CASSLAEVGIEAFF	TGTGCCAGCAGCTTAGCCGAGGTGGGAATCGAAGCTTTCTTT
TRBV20-1	TRBD1	TRBJ2-3	few	CSARGGQGSYQDTQYF	TGCAGTGCTAGGGGGGGACAGGGCTCGTATCAAGATACGCAGTATTTT
TRBV2	.	TRBJ2-7	few	CASSGGQPNTYEQYF	TGTGCCAGCAGCGGGGGACAGCCTAACACCTACGAGCAGTACTTC
TRBV20-1	.	TRBJ1-3	.	CSARQAGLRNTIYF	TGCAGTGCTAGACAGGCAGGTCTGAGAAACACCATATATTTT
TRBV5-1	.	TRBJ2-7	.	CASSTLGNYEQYF	TGCGCCAGCTCAACTTTGGGCAACTACGAGCAGTACTTC
TRBV6-5	TRBD2	TRBJ2-1	.	CASSYSGGGAHEQFF	TGTGCCAGCAGTTACTCGGGCGGGGGGGCCCATGAGCAGTTCTTC
TRBV6-2/TRBV6-3	.	TRBJ1-2	.	CASSYSRPDHNYGYTF	TGTGCCAGCAGTTACTCGCGACCGGACCATAACTATGGCTACACCTTC
TRBV11-2	TRBD1	TRBJ1-1	.	CASSFYARGLTEAFF	TGTGCCAGCAGCTTTTACGCCAGGGGGCTTACTGAAGCTTTCTTT
TRBV29-1	.	TRBJ1-5	few	CSVVDSSNQPQHF	TGCAGCGTTGTGGACAGCAGCAATCAGCCCCAGCATTTT
TRBV20-1	TRBD2	TRBJ2-7	.	CSARGGSGRYEQYF	TGCAGTGCTAGAGGGGGTAGCGGGAGATACGAGCAGTACTTC
TRBV5-1	.	TRBJ2-5	.	CASSFGAKETQYF	TGCGCCAGCAGCTTTGGGGCCAAGGAGACCCAGTACTTC
TRBV24-1	.	TRBJ2-1	.	CATSDQKPNRASYNEQFF	TGTGCCACCAGTGATCAAAAGCCGAACAGGGCTTCCTACAATGAGCAGTTCTTC
TRBV20-1	.	TRBJ2-2	.	CSARRTGMTGELFF	TGCAGTGCTAGGCGTACTGGGATGACCGGGGAGCTGTTTTTT
TRBV7-8	TRBD1	TRBJ2-1	.	CASSFDRENEQFF	TGTGCCAGCAGCTTTGACAGGGAGAATGAGCAGTTCTTC
TRBV6-2/TRBV6-3	.	TRBJ1-5	.	CASSYRSMRAGDQPQHF	TGTGCCAGCAGTTACCGATCGATGCGCGCCGGGGATCAGCCCCAGCATTTT
TRBV12-3/TRBV12-4	TRBD2	TRBJ2-1	.	CASRPSSGGSSYNEQFF	TGTGCCAGCAGACCCTCTAGCGGGGGGAGCTCCTACAATGAGCAGTTCTTC
TRBV29-1	.	TRBJ1-3	.	CSVGTALGNTIYF	TGCAGCGTCGGAACAGCGTTAGGAAACACCATATATTTT
TRBV10-3	TRBD2	TRBJ2-1	once	CAISVGSGGAFNEQFF	TGTGCCATCAGTGTTGGTAGCGGGGGGGCTTTCAATGAGCAGTTCTTC
TRBV3-1	.	TRBJ1-1	once	CASSDYRATEAFF	TGTGCCAGCAGCGACTACAGGGCCACTGAAGCTTTTTTT
TRBV10-3	.	TRBJ2-1	.	CTISESKQGGEQFF	TGTACCATCAGTGAGTCGAAACAGGGTGGCGAGCAGTTCTTC
TRBV15	TRBD2	TRBJ2-5	.	CATSKIGLATETQYF	TGTGCCACCAGCAAGATCGGACTAGCTACGGAGACCCAGTACTTC
TRBV12-3/TRBV12-4	TRBD2	TRBJ2-1	few	CAVRGGYNEQFF	TGTGCCGTCCGGGGGGGCTACAATGAGCAGTTCTTC
TRBV7-2	TRBD2	TRBJ2-3	once	CASSSQSGRGATDTQYF	TGTGCCAGCAGCTCACAGTCGGGGCGGGGGGCCACAGATACGCAGTATTTT
TRBV5-1	.	TRBJ1-1	.	CASSLASRGSRTFF	TGCGCCAGCAGCTTGGCCAGTAGGGGTTCGAGAACTTTCTTT
TRBV18	.	TRBJ2-7	.	CASSPSRSSYEQYF	TGTGCCAGCTCACCATCGCGAAGCTCCTACGAGCAGTACTTC
TRBV29-1	.	TRBJ2-2	few	CSVGMTGNTGELFF	TGCAGCGTCGGAATGACAGGCAACACCGGGGAGCTGTTTTTT
TRBV27	.	TRBJ2-7	.	CASSHNIGTIPGEQYF	TGTGCCAGCAGTCACAATATAGGGACGATTCCTGGCGAGCAGTACTTC
TRBV7-2	.	TRBJ1-1	.	CASSNRVGGTEAFF	TGTGCCAGCAGCAACAGGGTGGGGGGGACTGAAGCTTTCTTT
TRBV7-6	.	TRBJ1-3	.	CASRGVPTADSGNTIYF	TGTGCCAGCAGGGGGGTTCCGACTGCCGACTCTGGAAACACCATATATTTT
TRBV6-1	TRBD2	TRBJ2-1	many	CASSGNQREDYNEQFF	TGTGCCAGCAGTGGAAACCAGCGGGAGGATTACAATGAGCAGTTCTTC
TRBV27	TRBD2	TRBJ2-3	.	CASSRGLLDTQYF	TGTGCCAGCAGTAGGGGACTACTCGATACGCAGTATTTT
TRBV6-2/TRBV6-3	.	TRBJ2-1	.	CASSLNTYNEQFF	TGTGCCAGCAGTTTGAACACCTACAATGAGCAGTTCTTC
TRBV4-2	TRBD2	TRBJ2-2	.	CASGPGVAGSNTGELFF	TGTGCCAGCGGACCCGGGGTAGCGGGTTCGAACACCGGGGAGCTGTTTTTT
TRBV7-2	TRBD2	TRBJ2-1	.	CATRWGASGSGEQFF	TGTGCCACCAGGTGGGGGGCTAGCGGGAGTGGTGAGCAGTTCTTC